The clone carrying this T cell receptor beta chain occurred once. This record comes from a study of blood T cell repertoires in COVID-19. Assay used: immunoSEQ multiplex PCR; TCRdb lists only in-frame clones, some missing. The table records 200,000 to 300,000 clones, around nine tenths of them present only once. The source is a man in his thirties or forties with active or convalescent COVID-19. The sequenced material came from peripheral blood.

The CDR3 spells CASSTANYGYTF. DNA of the CDR3: TGTGCCAGCAGCACAGCTAACTATGGCTACACCTTC. V and J are TRBV27 and TRBJ1-2; no firm D call. Germline values: CDR1 MNHEY, CDR2 SMNVEV (reference sequence). This CDR3 comprises 12 residues. V was shortened by 6 bases and J by 0 bases, with 5 bases between the two germline ends.